The clone carrying this T cell receptor beta chain has more than one count but fewer than ten. The data originate from a study of early stage breast cancer tumors. Turning to the study itself: Most invasive tumors, about 80% of the 16, were ER+/PR+/HER2-.

CDR1 and CDR2 from the germline V gene are SQVTM and ANQGSEA. This CDR3 contains 10 residues. The V and J ends lost 6 bases and 1 base respectively, with 3 bases between them. Method: immunoSEQ multiplex PCR; TCRdb's copy keeps in-frame clones and lacks some. The table lists tens of thousands of clones, roughly four fifths of them singletons. The sequence was collected from a person aged 45 to 59 with breast cancer. Sequenced input: blood. This sequence joins TRBV29-1 and TRBJ1-1; no clear D. CDR3 sequence (DNA): TGCAGCGTAAAGAACACTGAAGCTTTCTTT. Its translation: CSVKNTEAFF.